This TCR beta chain emerged from a study of regulatory T cells in long-lasting Graves disease. Notes on the study in general: Segments TRBV28, TRBJ1-2 and TRBJ2-5 showed preferential usage in persistent disease. Study of thyroid tissue was not done, with only peripheral blood studied.

The time point is: newly diagnosed GD, antithyroid drugs for less than 3 months. Following extraction of RNA from PBMCs, that RNA was used to make the TCR library. At least ten counts were recorded for this clonotype. Its antigen remains unknown. V was shortened by 7 bases and J by 5 bases, with 6 bases between the two germline ends. Germline V gives CDR1 SGHAT, CDR2 FQNNGV. This CDR3 has 11 amino acids. CDR3 regions were amplified by Arm-PCR using iRepertoire HTBI primers to build TCR beta libraries. TCRdb re-called the multiplex PCR reads with MiXCR, one entry per CDR3 protein. The data show more than 400,000 distinct CDR3 sequences, around 15% seen once. This sample was also put to use in a study of T cells in Graves' hyperthyroidism and ophthalmopathy. Per that paper: Diagnosing involved the use of clinical symptoms, serum thyroxine and TRAb, thyroid ultrasound and orbital computed tomography. Ophthalmopathy was separated from stable hyperthyroidism by a 13 V-J model.

The rearrangement links TRBV11-2 to TRBJ2-1, with a weak D call TRBD1 (6 bases). The specimen was peripheral blood mononuclear cells (PBMCs), collected at new diagnosis, from a patient treated with antithyroid drugs. The source is a man aged 35 to 55 with Graves disease. CDR3: CASNRDNEQFF. The CDR3 nucleotides read TGTGCCAGCAACAGGGACAATGAGCAGTTCTTC.